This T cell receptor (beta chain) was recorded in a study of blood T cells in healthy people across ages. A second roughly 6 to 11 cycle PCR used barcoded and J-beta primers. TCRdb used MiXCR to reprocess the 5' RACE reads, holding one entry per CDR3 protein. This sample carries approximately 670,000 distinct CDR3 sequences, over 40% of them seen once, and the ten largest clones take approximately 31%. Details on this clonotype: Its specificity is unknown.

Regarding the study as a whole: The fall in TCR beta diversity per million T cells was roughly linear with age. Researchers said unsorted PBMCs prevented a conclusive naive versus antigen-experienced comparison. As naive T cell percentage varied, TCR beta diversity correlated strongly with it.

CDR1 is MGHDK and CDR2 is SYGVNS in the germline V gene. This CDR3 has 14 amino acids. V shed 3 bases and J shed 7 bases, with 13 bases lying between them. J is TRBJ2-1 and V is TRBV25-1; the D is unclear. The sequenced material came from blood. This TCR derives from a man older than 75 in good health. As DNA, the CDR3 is TGTGCCAGCAGTGACTACCGACTGGGAAATGAGCAGTTCTTC. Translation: CASSDYRLGNEQFF. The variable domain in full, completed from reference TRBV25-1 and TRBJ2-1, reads EADIYQTPRYLVIGTGKKITLECSQTMGHDKMYWYQQDPGMELHLIHYSYGVNSTEKGDLSSESTVSRIRTEHFPLTLESARPSHTSQYLCASSDYRLGNEQFFGPGTRLTVL.